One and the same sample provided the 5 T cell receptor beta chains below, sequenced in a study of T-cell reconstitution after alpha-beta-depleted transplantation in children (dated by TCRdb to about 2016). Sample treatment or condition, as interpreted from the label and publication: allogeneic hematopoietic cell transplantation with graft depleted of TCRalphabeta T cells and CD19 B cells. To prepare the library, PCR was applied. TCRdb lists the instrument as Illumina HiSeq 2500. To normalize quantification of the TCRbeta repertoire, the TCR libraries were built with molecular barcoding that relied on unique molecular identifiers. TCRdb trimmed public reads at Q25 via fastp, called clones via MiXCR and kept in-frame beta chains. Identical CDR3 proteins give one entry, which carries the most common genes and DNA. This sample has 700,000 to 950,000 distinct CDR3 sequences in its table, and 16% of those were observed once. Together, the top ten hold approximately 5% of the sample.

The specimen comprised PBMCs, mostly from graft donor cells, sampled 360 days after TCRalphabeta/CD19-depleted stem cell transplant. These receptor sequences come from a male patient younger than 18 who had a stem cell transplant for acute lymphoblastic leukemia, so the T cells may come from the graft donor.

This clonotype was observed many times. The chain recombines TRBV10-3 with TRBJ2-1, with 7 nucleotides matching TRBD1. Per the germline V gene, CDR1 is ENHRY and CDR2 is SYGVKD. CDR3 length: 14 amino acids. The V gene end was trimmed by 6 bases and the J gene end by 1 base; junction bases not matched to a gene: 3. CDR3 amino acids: CAIREQGSYNEQFF. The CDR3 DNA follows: TGTGCCATCAGAGAACAGGGGTCCTACAATGAGCAGTTCTTC.

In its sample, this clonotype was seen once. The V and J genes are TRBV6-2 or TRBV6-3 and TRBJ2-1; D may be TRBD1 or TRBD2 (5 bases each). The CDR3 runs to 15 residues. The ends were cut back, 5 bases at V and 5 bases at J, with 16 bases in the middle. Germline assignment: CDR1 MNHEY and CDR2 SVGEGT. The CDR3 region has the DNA TGTGCCAGCAGTCCGGGACCCCGGGGCGACAATGAGCAGTTCTTC. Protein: CASSPGPRGDNEQFF.

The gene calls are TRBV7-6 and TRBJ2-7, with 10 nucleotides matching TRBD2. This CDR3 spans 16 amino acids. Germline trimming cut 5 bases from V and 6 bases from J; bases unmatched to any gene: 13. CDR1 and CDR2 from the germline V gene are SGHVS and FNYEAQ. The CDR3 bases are TGTGCCAGCAGCCGTTGGACTAGCGGACCTCCTAGCGAGCAGTACTTC. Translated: CASSRWTSGPPSEQYF.

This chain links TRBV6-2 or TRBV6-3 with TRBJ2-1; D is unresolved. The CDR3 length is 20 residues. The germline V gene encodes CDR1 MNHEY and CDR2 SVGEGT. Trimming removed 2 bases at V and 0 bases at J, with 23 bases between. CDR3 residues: CASSYGGLRSSHYSYNEQFF. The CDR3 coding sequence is TGTGCCAGCAGTTACGGCGGCCTACGGTCGTCTCATTACTCCTACAATGAGCAGTTCTTC.

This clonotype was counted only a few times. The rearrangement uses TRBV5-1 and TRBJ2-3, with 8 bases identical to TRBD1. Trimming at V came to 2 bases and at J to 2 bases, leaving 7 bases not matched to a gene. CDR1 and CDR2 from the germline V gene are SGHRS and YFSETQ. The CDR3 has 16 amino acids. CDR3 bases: TGCGCCAGCAGCTTCCGGGACAGGCCTTTCACAGATACGCAGTATTTT. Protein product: CASSFRDRPFTDTQYF.